This T cell receptor beta chain derives from a study of beta chain features in type 1 diabetes. Across the study: No patient-donor differences in age, gender, total cells or subset yield. Whole-study findings and limits: In type 1 diabetes patients, VDJ junctions had fewer insertions; deletions at these junctions were more frequent. Among patients with Type 1 diabetes, TCRB CDR3s were moderately but significantly shorter in every one of the four CD4+ subsets. For patients and controls alike, PCR might favor shorter templates to the same degree.

Remarks on this clone: Its antigen is not identified.

Every isolated RNA sample was fully reverse transcribed, so sequencing captured expressed TCRB transcripts. Sequencing was performed with immunoSEQ multiplex PCR; in TCRdb, only in-frame clones are kept and a portion is missing. This table has roughly 330,000 clones, roughly 14% appearing once. Germline V gene lookup returns CDR1 SGHTA and CDR2 FQGNSA. The CDR3 extends over 17 amino acids. Trimming took 7 bases from V and 3 from J; bases not matched to a gene: 16. Sorting of CD4+ naive, central memory, regulatory and stem cell-like memory cells was performed via CD45RO/CCR7/CD25/CD127/CD95/CD27. Specimen: naive CD4+ T cells from blood. This receptor was obtained from a young woman with type 1 diabetes. This chain links TRBV7-2 with TRBJ2-5; 8 bases line up with TRBD1. CDR3 sequence (DNA): TGTGCCAGCATGCAAACCCGCGGGACAGGCTTAGAAGAGACCCAGTACTTC. It is translated as CASMQTRGTGLEETQYF. The full variable domain, in which reference TRBV7-2 and TRBJ2-5 provide the parts outside the CDR3, is GAGVSQSPSNKVTEKGKDVELRCDPISGHTALYWYRQSLGQGLEFLIYFQGNSAPDKSGLPSDRFSAERTGGSVSTLTIQRTQQEDSAVYLCASMQTRGTGLEETQYFGPGTRLLVL.